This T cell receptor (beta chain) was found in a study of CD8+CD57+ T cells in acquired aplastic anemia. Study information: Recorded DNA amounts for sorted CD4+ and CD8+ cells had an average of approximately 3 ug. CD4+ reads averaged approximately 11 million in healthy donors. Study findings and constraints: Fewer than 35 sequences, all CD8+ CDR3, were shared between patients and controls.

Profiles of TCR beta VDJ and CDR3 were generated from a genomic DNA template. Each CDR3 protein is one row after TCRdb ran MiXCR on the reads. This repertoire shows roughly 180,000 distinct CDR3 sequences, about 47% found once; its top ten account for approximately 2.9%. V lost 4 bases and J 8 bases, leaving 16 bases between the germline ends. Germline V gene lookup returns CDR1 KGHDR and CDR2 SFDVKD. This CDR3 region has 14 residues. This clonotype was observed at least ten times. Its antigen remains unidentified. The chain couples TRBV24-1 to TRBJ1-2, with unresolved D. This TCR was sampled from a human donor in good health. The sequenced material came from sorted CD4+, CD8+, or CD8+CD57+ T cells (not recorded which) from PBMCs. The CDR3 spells CATSDNTGISGYTF. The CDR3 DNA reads TGTGCCACCAGTGACAACACCGGGATATCGGGCTACACCTTC.